The 13 T cell receptor beta chains presented below share a single source sample, sequenced in a study of cytotoxic CD8 clonotypes in ibrutinib-treated CLL. Generated by immunoSEQ multiplex PCR, the TCRdb table keeps only in-frame clones and is missing some. The sample records 300,000 to 400,000 clones, about 64% being singletons. The sequencing used PBMCs, collected after 36 months of ibrutinib treatment. Receptors originate from a human donor with chronic lymphocytic leukemia.

DNA for the CDR3: TGCGCCAGCAGCCATCTCCGGCCTTTTGGTTCACCCCTCCACTTT. Protein sequence: CASSHLRPFGSPLHF. V is TRBV4-1 and J is TRBJ1-6; D remains unclear. Germline V gene data show CDR1 as MGHRA and CDR2 as YSYEKL. V lost 3 bases and J lost 9, with 15 bases in between. The CDR3 runs 15 residues.

This clone was found a few times. The chain is built from TRBV27 and TRBJ1-2; D might be TRBD1 (6 bases). V was pared by 2 bases and J by 8 bases, with 12 bases between. The CDR3 is 13 residues long. Germline V CDR1 and CDR2: MNHEY, SMNVEV (reference sequence). CDR3 sequence reads: CASSLVAGAGYTF. The CDR3 bases are TGTGCCAGCAGTTTAGTCGCGGGGGCAGGCTACACCTTC.

The J gene is TRBJ2-3, the V gene TRBV29-1, with D possibly TRBD2 on 5 matching bases. Germline CDR1 and CDR2: SQVTM and ANQGSEA. This CDR3 is built from 15 residues. Trimming shortened V by 7 bases and J by 3 bases, and 20 bases separated the two germline ends. DNA for the CDR3: TGCAGCGCTCCCTTGGGTGGGAGAGCTACAGATACGCAGTATTTT. Its protein product is CSAPLGGRATDTQYF.

This clone came up once. The chain is built from TRBV7-8 and TRBJ2-7; D is possibly TRBD2 (6 bases). Trimming cost V 5 bases and J 4 bases, with 18 bases left between them. CDR3 length equals 15 residues. Germline V gene sequence: CDR1 SGHVS, CDR2 FQNEAQ. CDR3 sequence (DNA): TGTGCCAGCAGCCTCCGGGACTTACCCGGTTACGAGCAGTACTTC. Its protein is CASSLRDLPGYEQYF.

This chain connects TRBV29-1 to TRBJ2-7, with a weak D call TRBD1 (6 bases). V was shortened by 1 base and J by 2 bases, with 18 bases between the two germline ends. Per germline, CDR1 SQVTM and CDR2 ANQGSEA. This CDR3 is 16 amino acids long. The CDR3 nucleotides are TGCAGCGTTGAAGGTCGGGTCGGGGACAACCCCTACGAGCAGTACTTC. It translates to CSVEGRVGDNPYEQYF.

CDR3: CSPERGETQYF. The CDR3 nucleotides are TGCAGTCCGGAGCGAGGGGAGACCCAGTACTTC. V gene TRBV20-1 combines with J gene TRBJ2-5; the D gene is possibly TRBD2 (5 bases). The CDR3 has 11 residues. Between the trimmed V and J ends, which lost 8 bases and 5 bases, there was a span of 12 bases. Germline CDR1 is DFQATT and CDR2 is SNEGSKA (reference sequence).

The rearrangement links TRBV13 to TRBJ2-2; 8 bases match TRBD1. V dropped 6 bases and J dropped 3; count of bases not matched to a gene: 18. Germline V gene data show CDR1 as PRHDT and CDR2 as FYEKMQ (reference sequence). This CDR3 spans 19 amino acids. CDR3: CASSFRSLMGRGHTGELFF. In nucleotides, the CDR3 is TGTGCCAGCAGTTTTAGAAGTTTGATGGGCAGGGGGCACACCGGGGAGCTGTTTTTT.

The chain combines TRBV4-1 with TRBJ2-3; 7 positions match TRBD1. The CDR3 length is 17 residues. The germline gives CDR1 MGHRA, CDR2 YSYEKL. V lost 3 bases, J lost 5 bases, and 14 bases stayed unmatched. The CDR3 nucleotides read TGCGCCAGCAGCCACCGGGCGACAGGGCCATTGGTAGATACGCAGTATTTT. Translated: CASSHRATGPLVDTQYF.

The V call is TRBV11-2, the J call TRBJ2-3, with 7 bases that match TRBD1. Germline values: CDR1 SGHAT, CDR2 FQNNGV. J lost 2 bases, V lost 4 bases, and 6 bases had no gene match. The CDR3 loop spans 15 amino acids. The CDR3 protein is CASSSQGFPTDTQYF. CDR3 DNA sequence: TGTGCCAGCAGCTCACAGGGGTTCCCCACAGATACGCAGTATTTT. The complete variable domain, with remaining parts taken from reference TRBV11-2 and TRBJ2-3, reads EAGVAQSPRYKIIEKRQSVAFWCNPISGHATLYWYQQILGQGPKLLIQFQNNGVVDDSQLPKDRFSAERLKGVDSTLKIQPAKLEDSAVYLCASSSQGFPTDTQYFGPGTRLTVL.

The chain couples TRBV5-1 to TRBJ2-7, with D unclear. The CDR3 contains 13 residues. V lost 1 base to trimming and J lost 7 bases, with 12 bases between them. CDR1 SGHRS and CDR2 YFSETQ come from the germline V gene. The CDR3 DNA follows: TGCGCCAGCAGCTTGACCGGTGCGATGGAGCAGTACTTC. Translating gives CASSLTGAMEQYF.

This clone was detected only a few times. This chain uses TRBV11-2 with TRBJ2-5; D is ambiguous. Per the germline V gene, CDR1 is SGHAT and CDR2 is FQNNGV. The ends were cut back, 1 base at V and 2 bases at J, with 8 bases in the middle. CDR3 length equals 14 residues. The CDR3 reads CASSLVGFQETQYF. CDR3 in DNA: TGTGCCAGCAGCTTAGTAGGATTTCAAGAGACCCAGTACTTC.

This clone was observed a few times. V gene TRBV7-2 combines with J gene TRBJ1-1; TRBD1 aligns across 7 bases. Germline loops: CDR1 SGHTA, CDR2 FQGNSA. The V segment lost 1 base and the J segment 5 bases; nucleotides outside the gene matches: 7. The CDR3 totals 15 residues. CDR3 sequence reads: CASSLVGGGWTEAFF. The DNA for the CDR3 is TGTGCCAGCAGCTTAGTGGGAGGGGGCTGGACTGAAGCTTTCTTT.

The chain employs TRBV28 and TRBJ1-5; D is uncertain. Per the germline V gene, CDR1 is MDHEN and CDR2 is SYDVKM. The CDR3 is 12 amino acids. Trimming removed 6 bases at V and 0 bases at J, with 3 bases between. The CDR3 DNA follows: TGTGCCAGCAGGGTTAGCAATCAGCCCCAGCATTTT. This codes for CASRVSNQPQHF. The variable domain in full, with the rest retrieved from reference TRBV28 and TRBJ1-5, is DVKVTQSSRYLVKRTGEKVFLECVQDMDHENMFWYRQDPGLGLRLIYFSYDVKMKEKGDIPEGYSVSREKKERFSLILESASTNQTSMYLCASRVSNQPQHFGDGTRLSIL.